Listed here are 17 T cell receptor beta chains from one sample, sequenced in a study of memory CD4+ T cells and cytomegalovirus serostatus. The sort gate was single viable CD3+CD4+CD8-CD45RO+ cells for memory CD4+ T cells. Some clones are missing from TCRdb's copy, which holds only in-frame ones; the method was immunoSEQ multiplex PCR. The table lists under 50,000 clones, 79% of them singletons. The sample taken for sequencing was memory CD4+ T cells from blood. Source of these receptors: an adult in good health and CMV-seropositive.

CDR3 region: CSVHPGTGGFEETQYF. The CDR3 DNA follows: TGCAGCGTTCACCCAGGGACAGGGGGATTTGAAGAGACCCAGTACTTC. The J gene is TRBJ2-5, the V gene TRBV29-1, with TRBD1 matching over 11 bases. Germline CDR1 and CDR2: SQVTM and ANQGSEA. Trimming removed 5 bases from V and 3 bases from J; junction bases left unmatched: 11. This CDR3 comprises 16 residues. Full variable domain (missing parts from reference TRBV29-1 and TRBJ2-5): SAVISQKPSRDICQRGTSLTIQCQVDSQVTMMFWYRQQPGQSLTLIATANQGSEATYESGFVIDKFPISRPNLTFSTLTVSNMSPEDSSIYLCSVHPGTGGFEETQYFGPGTRLLVL.

J is TRBJ2-1 and V is TRBV7-2; D possibly corresponds to TRBD2 (7 bases). The V gene's germline CDR1 is SGHTA and CDR2 FQGNSA. The CDR3 has 15 residues. Trimming pared 1 base from V and 5 bases from J, leaving 12 bases between. The CDR3 sequence is CASSLVRGPNNEQFF. For the CDR3, the DNA is TGTGCCAGCAGCTTAGTGCGGGGGCCGAACAATGAGCAGTTCTTC.

This clone was observed once. The CDR3 DNA is TGTGCCAGCTCACCCGGTGACAGGGGGGAAGAGACCCAGTACTTC. It codes for CASSPGDRGEETQYF. V and J are TRBV18 and TRBJ2-5; 9 positions agree with TRBD1. The V gene's germline CDR1 is KGHSH and CDR2 LQKENI. The CDR3 is made up of 15 amino acids. V was clipped by 3 bases and J by 3 bases; unmatched bases: 5.

The chain employs TRBV15 and TRBJ2-3; D unresolved. The CDR3 extends over 14 amino acids. Germline lookup yields CDR1 LNHNV and CDR2 YYDKDF (reference sequence). V lost 1 base, J lost 4 bases, and 9 bases lay in between. CDR3 nucleotide sequence: TGTGCCACCAGCAGAGTTAGGGCCTCAGATACGCAGTATTTT. Translated, it gives CATSRVRASDTQYF.

This chain links TRBV5-4 with TRBJ2-7; D is unclear. Trimming took 5 bases from V and 0 from J, leaving 9 bases between them. CDR1 is SGHNT, CDR2 YYREEE, per germline (reference sequence). This CDR3 has 13 amino acids. This CDR3 is CASSLEFSYEQYF. The CDR3 DNA sequence: TGTGCCAGCAGTCTGGAGTTCTCCTACGAGCAGTACTTC. Filled out from reference TRBV5-4 and TRBJ2-7, the complete variable domain reads ETGVTQSPTHLIKTRGQQVTLRCSSQSGHNTVSWYQQALGQGPQFIFQYYREEENGRGNFPPRFSGLQFPNYSSELNVNALELDDSALYLCASSLEFSYEQYFGPGTRLTVT.

The chain couples TRBV7-2 to TRBJ1-1; unclear D gene. V dropped 2 bases and J dropped 1 base, with 8 bases sitting between them. The CDR3 has 14 amino acids. CDR1 and CDR2 (germline): SGHTA, FQGNSA. This CDR3 is CASSLSRSNTEAFF. CDR3 DNA sequence: TGTGCCAGCAGCTTAAGTCGTTCGAACACTGAAGCTTTCTTT.

The chain is built from TRBV11-1 and TRBJ1-1; D perhaps matches TRBD1 (6 bases). CDR1 SGHAT and CDR2 FQDESV come from the germline V gene (reference sequence). Trimming removed 6 bases at V and 5 bases at J, with 19 bases between. The CDR3 sequence is 15 residues long. Written as DNA, the CDR3 is TGTGCCAGCAGTTCCTGGGGGGCAGGGCGTACTGAAGCTTTCTTT. Protein sequence: CASSSWGAGRTEAFF.

V gene TRBV7-3 combines with J gene TRBJ2-3; D gene ambiguous. Germline values: CDR1 SGHTA, CDR2 FQGTGA. The CDR3 is made up of 13 amino acids. V dropped 7 bases and J dropped 2 bases, with 10 bases sitting between them. CDR3 region: CASNKGNTDTQYF. Here the CDR3 DNA reads TGTGCCAGCAATAAAGGGAACACAGATACGCAGTATTTT.

The CDR3 spells CASSQGQGAGANVLTF. The CDR3 coding sequence is TGTGCCAGCTCACAGGGACAGGGTGCTGGGGCCAACGTCCTGACTTTC. The J gene is TRBJ2-6, the V gene TRBV18; 9 positions match TRBD1. The CDR3 consists of 16 residues. CDR1 is KGHSH, CDR2 LQKENI, per germline. The V segment lost 4 bases and the J segment 2 bases; nucleotides outside the gene matches: 3.

The gene calls are TRBV5-3 and TRBJ1-5; D uncertain. Being an ORF, TRBV5-3 has a function that is uncertain. The CDR3 sequence is 14 residues long. Trimming took 4 bases from V and 8 from J, leaving 16 bases between them. In DNA form, the CDR3 reads TGTGCCAGAAGCCCACCGGACCCCGGGAAGCCCCAGCATTTT. It translates to CARSPPDPGKPQHF.

This clone appeared a few times. The V call is TRBV7-9, the J call TRBJ2-2; possibly TRBD2 for D (5 bases). Trimming took 5 bases from V and 5 from J, leaving 18 bases between them. CDR3 length equals 16 residues. CDR1 is SEHNR, CDR2 FQNEAQ, per germline (reference sequence). DNA of the CDR3: TGTGCCAGCAGCCCGGAACGGGGAAGCAGAACCGGGGAGCTGTTTTTT. It yields the protein CASSPERGSRTGELFF.

In DNA, the CDR3 is TGTGCCAGCAGTCACCTCGACAGGGTAAGGAAACTAGCGGGCTACAATGAGCAGTTCTTC. Translated, it gives CASSHLDRVRKLAGYNEQFF. V is TRBV7-8 and J is TRBJ2-1; 9 bases line up with TRBD2. V dropped 6 bases and J dropped 3; count of bases not matched to a gene: 21. The CDR3 length is 20 residues. CDR1 SGHVS and CDR2 FQNEAQ come from the germline V gene.

CDR3 protein: CAAGQGRVAGNTIYF. Written as DNA, the CDR3 is TGTGCCGCGGGTCAGGGGCGTGTTGCTGGAAACACCATATATTTT. The V and J genes are TRBV6-6 and TRBJ1-3, with D possibly matching TRBD1 (6 bases). The V gene's germline CDR1 is MNHNY and CDR2 SVGAGI (reference sequence). The length of the CDR3 is 15 residues. Trimming took 11 bases from V and 2 from J, leaving 19 bases between them.

CDR3 nucleotides: TGTGCCAGCAGTTTATTAGCGGGACCTCTCAATCAGCCCCAGCATTTT. Translated: CASSLLAGPLNQPQHF. The chain is built from TRBV7-2 and TRBJ1-5; D may be TRBD1 (5 bases). CDR1 and CDR2 (germline): SGHTA, FQGNSA. Deletions cut 6 bases from V and 3 bases from J, with 18 bases between. There are 16 residues in the CDR3.

V usage is TRBV27 and J usage is TRBJ2-1; 7 nucleotides match TRBD2. This CDR3 contains 18 residues. After removal of 0 bases from V and 7 bases from J, the junction contained 15 bases not matched to a gene. CDR1 MNHEY and CDR2 SMNVEV come from the germline V gene (reference sequence). The CDR3 sequence: CASSLSVRGRGLGNEQFF. The CDR3 nucleotides are TGTGCCAGCAGTTTATCGGTTCGGGGGAGGGGCCTAGGGAATGAGCAGTTCTTC.

The chain combines TRBV27 with TRBJ1-1, with a weak D call TRBD1 (6 bases). The CDR3 is 12 residues long. CDR1 and CDR2 (germline): MNHEY, SMNVEV (reference sequence). Trimming cost V 5 bases and J 11 bases, with 15 bases left between them. The CDR3 bases are TGTGCCAGCAGTCTAGGCAGGGGCAAGGCTTTCTTT. Amino acids: CASSLGRGKAFF.

V and J are TRBV28 and TRBJ2-6; 13 bases are shared with TRBD2. The V segment lost 6 bases and the J segment 0 bases; nucleotides outside the gene matches: 11. The CDR3 has 20 amino acids. Germline loops: CDR1 MDHEN, CDR2 SYDVKM. CDR3 coding DNA: TGTGCCAGCAGAATAACTAGCGGGAGGGCCTTGAGCTCTGGGGCCAACGTCCTGACTTTC. This encodes CASRITSGRALSSGANVLTF.